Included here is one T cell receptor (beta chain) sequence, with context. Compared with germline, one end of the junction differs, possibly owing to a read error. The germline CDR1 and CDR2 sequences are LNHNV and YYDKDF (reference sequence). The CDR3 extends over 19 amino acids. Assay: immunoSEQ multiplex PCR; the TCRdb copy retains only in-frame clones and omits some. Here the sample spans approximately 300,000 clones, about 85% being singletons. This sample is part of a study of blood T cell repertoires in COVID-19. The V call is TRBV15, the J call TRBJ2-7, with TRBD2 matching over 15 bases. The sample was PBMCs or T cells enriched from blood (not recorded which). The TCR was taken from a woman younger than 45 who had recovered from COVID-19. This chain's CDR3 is CATSRDPPGLAGGIYELYF. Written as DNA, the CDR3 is TGTGCCACCAGCAGAGATCCTCCGGGACTAGCGGGGGGAATATACGAGCTGTACTTC.